The T cell receptor beta chain under discussion was sequenced for a study of CD8 T cells in Susac syndrome. The CDR3 extends over 13 amino acids. J was trimmed by 1 base and V by 11 bases; bases with no gene match: 5. Germline V gene lookup returns CDR1 MNHEY and CDR2 SVGEGT. The multiple sclerosis control cohort comprised treatment-naive individuals presenting with stable or active relapsing-remitting disease. RNA, at about 0.45 to 1 ug, was reverse transcribed with random hexamers. TCR beta CDR3 was amplified by immunoSEQ multiplex PCR. This amplification extended across 54 Vbeta and 13 Jbeta segments. From the immunoSEQ multiplex PCR reads, TCRdb called clonotypes with MiXCR, one entry per CDR3 protein. The top ten clones hold around 0.2% of a sample with 250,000 to 300,000 distinct CDR3 sequences, 65% to 90% of them seen once. Whole-study findings and limits: It was acknowledged in the study that its TCR sequencing and HLA analysis involved a relatively small number of individuals.

Remarks on this clonotype: What it binds is not known.

Sequencing was carried out using CD8+ T cells from PBMCs. This TCR came from a human donor with multiple sclerosis. The V and J genes are TRBV6-2 or TRBV6-3 and TRBJ2-7; 10 positions agree with TRBD1. CDR3 sequence reads: CAARDRGSYEQYF. DNA of the CDR3: TGTGCCGCCCGGGACAGGGGATCCTACGAGCAGTACTTC.